This T cell receptor (beta chain) was captured by sequencing in a study of blood T cell repertoires in COVID-19. About the study: The study drew acute and convalescent COVID-19 samples from the United States, Italy and Spain. PBMCs, B-cell-depleted T cells, or T cells were the source of the cDNA or gDNA that made up the material.

Original methodology: Nucleated cell counts were estimated from reference gene primer amplification. Generated by immunoSEQ multiplex PCR, the TCRdb table keeps only in-frame clones and is missing some. D and trimming were read from the DNA, whereas the V and J calls and clone size are those reported in that table. The profile shows about half a million clones, 75% to 90% of them singletons. The CDR3 runs 13 residues. V lost 3 bases, J lost 1 base, and 6 bases lay in between. Germline V CDR1 and CDR2: KGHSH, LQKENI. Seattle enrolled patients during active infection and tracked them longitudinally. This clone came up once. Different DNA sequences within this sample yield the same CDR3.

The source of this sequence is a man between 18 and 29 years old with COVID-19, enrolled during active disease. V gene TRBV18 combines with J gene TRBJ1-1, with a tentative D call TRBD1 (5 bases). Sequencing was done on a sample of peripheral blood. CDR3 residues: CASSPGGNTEAFF. DNA of the CDR3: TGTGCCAGCTCACCGGGGGGGAACACTGAAGCTTTCTTT.